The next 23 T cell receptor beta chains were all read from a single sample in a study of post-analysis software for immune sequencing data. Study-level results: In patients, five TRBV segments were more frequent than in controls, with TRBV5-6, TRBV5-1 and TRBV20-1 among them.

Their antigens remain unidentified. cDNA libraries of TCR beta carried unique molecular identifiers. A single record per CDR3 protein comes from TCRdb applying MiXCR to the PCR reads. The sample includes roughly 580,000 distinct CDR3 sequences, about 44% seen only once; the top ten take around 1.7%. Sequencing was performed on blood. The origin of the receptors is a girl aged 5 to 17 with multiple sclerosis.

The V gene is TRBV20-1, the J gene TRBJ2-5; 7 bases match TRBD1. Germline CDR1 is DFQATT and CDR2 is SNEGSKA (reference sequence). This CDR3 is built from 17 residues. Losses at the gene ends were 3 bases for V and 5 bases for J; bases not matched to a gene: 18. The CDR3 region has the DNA TGCAGTGCTAGCCGACACCTCGGGACAGCCGCCAGGGAGACCCAGTACTTC. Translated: CSASRHLGTAARETQYF.

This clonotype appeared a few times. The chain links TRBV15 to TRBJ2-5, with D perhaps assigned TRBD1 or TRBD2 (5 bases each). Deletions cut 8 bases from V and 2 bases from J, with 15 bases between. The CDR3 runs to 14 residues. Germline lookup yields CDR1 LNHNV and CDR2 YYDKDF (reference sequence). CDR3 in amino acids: CATRTLGRQETQYF. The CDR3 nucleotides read TGTGCCACCCGGACACTAGGACGTCAAGAGACCCAGTACTTC. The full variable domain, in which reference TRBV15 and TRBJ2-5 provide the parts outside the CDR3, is DAMVIQNPRYQVTQFGKPVTLSCSQTLNHNVMYWYQQKSSQAPKLLFHYYDKDFNNEADTPDNFQSRRPNTSFCFLDIRSPGLGDTAMYLCATRTLGRQETQYFGPGTRLLVL.

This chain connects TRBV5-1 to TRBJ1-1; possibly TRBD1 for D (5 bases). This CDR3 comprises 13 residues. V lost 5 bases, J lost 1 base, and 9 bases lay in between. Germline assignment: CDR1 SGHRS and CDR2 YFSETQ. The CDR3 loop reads CASRKGPNTEAFF. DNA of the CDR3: TGCGCCAGCAGGAAGGGACCGAACACTGAAGCTTTCTTT.

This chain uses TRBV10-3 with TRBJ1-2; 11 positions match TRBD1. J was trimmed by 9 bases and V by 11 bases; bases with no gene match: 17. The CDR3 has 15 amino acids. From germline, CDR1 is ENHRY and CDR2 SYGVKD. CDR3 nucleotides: TGTGCCGTCTCAGGGTCAGGACAGGGGGCTGGTTGCTACACCTTC. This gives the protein CAVSGSGQGAGCYTF.

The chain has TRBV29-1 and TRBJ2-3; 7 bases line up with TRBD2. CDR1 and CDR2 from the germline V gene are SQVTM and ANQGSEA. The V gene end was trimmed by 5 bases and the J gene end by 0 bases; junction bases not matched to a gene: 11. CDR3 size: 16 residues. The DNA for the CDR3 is TGCAGCGTTCCCTCCCTAGCGGACTCTAGCACAGATACGCAGTATTTT. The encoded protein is CSVPSLADSSTDTQYF.

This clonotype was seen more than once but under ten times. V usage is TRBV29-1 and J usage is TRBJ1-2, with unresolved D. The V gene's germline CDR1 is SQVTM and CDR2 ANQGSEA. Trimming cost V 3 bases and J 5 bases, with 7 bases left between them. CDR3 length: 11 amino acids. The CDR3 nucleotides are TGCAGCGTTGACTTCGGATATGGCTACACCTTC. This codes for CSVDFGYGYTF.

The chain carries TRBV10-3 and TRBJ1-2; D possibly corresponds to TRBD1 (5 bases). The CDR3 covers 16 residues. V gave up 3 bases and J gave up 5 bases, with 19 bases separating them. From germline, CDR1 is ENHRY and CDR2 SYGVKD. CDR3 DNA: TGTGCCATCAGTGATTTACGGAAGGGCAGGGATTATGGCTACACCTTC. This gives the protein CAISDLRKGRDYGYTF.

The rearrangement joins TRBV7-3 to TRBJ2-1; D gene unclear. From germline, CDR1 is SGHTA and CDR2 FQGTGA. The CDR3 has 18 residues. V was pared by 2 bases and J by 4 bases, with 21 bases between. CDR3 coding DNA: TGTGCCAGCAGCTTACCCCTGGAGCCTCACTCGGAGTACAATGAGCAGTTCTTC. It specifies CASSLPLEPHSEYNEQFF.

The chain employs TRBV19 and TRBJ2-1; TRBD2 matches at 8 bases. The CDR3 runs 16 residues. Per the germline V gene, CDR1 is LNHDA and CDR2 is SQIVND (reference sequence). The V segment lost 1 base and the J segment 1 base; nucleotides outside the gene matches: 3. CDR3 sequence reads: CASSIGGGGSYNEQFF. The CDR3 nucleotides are TGTGCCAGTAGTATAGGCGGCGGGGGGTCCTACAATGAGCAGTTCTTC.

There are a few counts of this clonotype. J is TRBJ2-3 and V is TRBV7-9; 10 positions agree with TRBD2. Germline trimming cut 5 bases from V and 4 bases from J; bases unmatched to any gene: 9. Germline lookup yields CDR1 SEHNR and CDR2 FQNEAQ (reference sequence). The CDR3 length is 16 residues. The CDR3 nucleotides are TGTGCCAGCAGCCCCCTGCTAGCGGGAGCGGCAGATACGCAGTATTTT. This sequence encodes CASSPLLAGAADTQYF.

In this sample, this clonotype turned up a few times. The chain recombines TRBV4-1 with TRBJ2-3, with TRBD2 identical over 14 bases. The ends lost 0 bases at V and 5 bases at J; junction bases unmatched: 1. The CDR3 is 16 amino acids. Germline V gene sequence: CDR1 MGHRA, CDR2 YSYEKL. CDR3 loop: CASSQEGLAGGDTQYF. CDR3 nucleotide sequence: TGCGCCAGCAGCCAAGAAGGACTAGCGGGGGGAGATACGCAGTATTTT.

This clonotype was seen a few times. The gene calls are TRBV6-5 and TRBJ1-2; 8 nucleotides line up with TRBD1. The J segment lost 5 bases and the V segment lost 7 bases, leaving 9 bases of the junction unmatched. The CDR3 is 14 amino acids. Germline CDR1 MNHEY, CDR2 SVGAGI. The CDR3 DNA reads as TGTGCCAGCACCAGGAGTTGGACAGGGTATGGCTACACCTTC. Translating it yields CASTRSWTGYGYTF.

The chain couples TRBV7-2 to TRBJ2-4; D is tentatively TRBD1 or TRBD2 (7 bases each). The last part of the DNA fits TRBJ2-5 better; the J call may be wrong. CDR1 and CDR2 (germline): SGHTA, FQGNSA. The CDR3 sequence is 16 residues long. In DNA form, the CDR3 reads TGTGCCAGCAGCTTAACCCAGGGGGGGGGTAAAGAGACCCAGTACTTC. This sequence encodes CASSLTQGGGKETQYF.

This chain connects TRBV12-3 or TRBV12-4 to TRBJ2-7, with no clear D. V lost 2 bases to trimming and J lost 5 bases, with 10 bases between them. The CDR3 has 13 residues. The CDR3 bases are TGTGCCAGCAGTTTATCCATGTACGACGAGCAGTACTTC. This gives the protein CASSLSMYDEQYF.

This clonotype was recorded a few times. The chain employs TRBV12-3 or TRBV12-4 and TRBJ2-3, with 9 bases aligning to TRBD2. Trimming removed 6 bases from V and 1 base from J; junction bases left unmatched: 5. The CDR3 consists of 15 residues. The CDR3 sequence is CASSPLAGRTDTQYF. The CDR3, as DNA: TGTGCCAGCAGCCCTCTAGCGGGGCGCACAGATACGCAGTATTTT.

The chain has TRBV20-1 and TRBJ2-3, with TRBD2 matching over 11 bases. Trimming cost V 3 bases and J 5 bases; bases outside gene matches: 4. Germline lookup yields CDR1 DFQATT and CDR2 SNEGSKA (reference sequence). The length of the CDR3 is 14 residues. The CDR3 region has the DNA TGCAGTGCTAGTAGGACTAGCGGGCGAGATACGCAGTATTTT. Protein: CSASRTSGRDTQYF.

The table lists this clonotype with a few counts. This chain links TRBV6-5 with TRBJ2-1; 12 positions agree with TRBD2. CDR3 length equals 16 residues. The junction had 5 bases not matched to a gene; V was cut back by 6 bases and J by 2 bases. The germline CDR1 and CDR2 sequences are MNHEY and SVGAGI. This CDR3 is CASRLLAGGTYNEQFF. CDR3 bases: TGTGCCAGCAGACTACTAGCGGGGGGAACCTACAATGAGCAGTTCTTC.

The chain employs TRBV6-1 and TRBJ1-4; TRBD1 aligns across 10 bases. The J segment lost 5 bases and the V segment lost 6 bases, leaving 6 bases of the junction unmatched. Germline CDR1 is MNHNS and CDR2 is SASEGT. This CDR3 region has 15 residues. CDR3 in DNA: TGTGCCAGCAGCGTTGGGACAGGGGAAAATGAAAAACTGTTTTTT. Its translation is CASSVGTGENEKLFF.

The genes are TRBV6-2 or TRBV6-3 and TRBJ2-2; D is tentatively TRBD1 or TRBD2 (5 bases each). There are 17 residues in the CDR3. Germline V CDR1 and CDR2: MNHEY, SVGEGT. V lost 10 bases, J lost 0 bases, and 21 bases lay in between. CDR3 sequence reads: CATKAPGPTANTGELFF. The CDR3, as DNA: TGTGCCACCAAGGCCCCGGGGCCAACCGCGAACACCGGGGAGCTGTTTTTT.

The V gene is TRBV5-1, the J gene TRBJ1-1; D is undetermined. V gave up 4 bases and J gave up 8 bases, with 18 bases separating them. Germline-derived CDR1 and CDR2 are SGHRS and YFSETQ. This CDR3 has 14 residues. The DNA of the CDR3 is TGCGCCAGCAGCACTCCCGGCGGCGCGGCAGAAGCTTTCTTT. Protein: CASSTPGGAAEAFF.

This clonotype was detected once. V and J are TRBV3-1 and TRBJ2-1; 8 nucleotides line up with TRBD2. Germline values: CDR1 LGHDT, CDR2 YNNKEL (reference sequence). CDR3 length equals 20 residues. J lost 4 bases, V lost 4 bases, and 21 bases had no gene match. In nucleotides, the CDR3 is TGTGCCAGCAGCCGTATGTCGGGCTCGAGCGGGAGCAAGGTGTACAATGAGCAGTTCTTC. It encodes CASSRMSGSSGSKVYNEQFF.

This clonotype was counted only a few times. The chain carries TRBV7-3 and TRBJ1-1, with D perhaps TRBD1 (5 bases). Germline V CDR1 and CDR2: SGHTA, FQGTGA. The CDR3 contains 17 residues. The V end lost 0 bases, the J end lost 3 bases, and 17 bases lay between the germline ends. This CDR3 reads CASSLTGGPGPYTEAFF. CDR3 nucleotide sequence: TGTGCCAGCAGCTTAACGGGGGGTCCTGGCCCCTACACTGAAGCTTTCTTT.

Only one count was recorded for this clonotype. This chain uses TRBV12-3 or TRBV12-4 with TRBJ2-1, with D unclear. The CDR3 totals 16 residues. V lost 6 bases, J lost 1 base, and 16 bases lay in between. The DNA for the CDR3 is TGTGCCAGCAGGCCTTACGCTCAGCCTTCCTACAATGAGCAGTTCTTC. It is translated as CASRPYAQPSYNEQFF.